The 27 T cell receptor beta chains presented below share a single source sample, sequenced in a study of T cells in tumors after PD-1 blockade. Repertoires were generated with immunoSEQ multiplex PCR, while TCRdb's copy carries only in-frame clones and drops some. The sample carries around 11,000 clones, more than 65% recorded once. The sequencing here drew on tumor tissue, taken after anti-PD-1 treatment. The receptors derive from a human donor with basal cell carcinoma.

In its sample, this clone was seen once. The rearrangement uses TRBV6-5 and TRBJ1-1; 9 bases agree with TRBD1. The junction had 5 bases not matched to a gene; V was cut back by 2 bases and J by 1 base. This CDR3 has 16 residues. CDR1 and CDR2 from the germline V gene are MNHEY and SVGAGI. CDR3 sequence: CASSYGTGYRNTEAFF. The CDR3 bases are TGTGCCAGCAGTTACGGGACAGGGTATAGGAACACTGAAGCTTTCTTT.

The V gene is TRBV14, the J gene TRBJ2-1; D unresolved. Trimming took off 4 bases at V and 5 bases at J, with 18 bases between the two ends. The CDR3 runs 16 residues. Germline CDR1 is SGHDN and CDR2 is FVKESK. CDR3 protein: CASSPMPVQVNNEQFF. For the CDR3, the DNA is TGTGCCAGCAGCCCCATGCCGGTGCAGGTAAACAATGAGCAGTTCTTC.

J is TRBJ2-7 and V is TRBV7-2, with D possibly being TRBD2 (6 bases). The V and J ends lost 3 bases and 2 bases respectively, with 14 bases between them. The CDR3 totals 15 residues. The germline V gene encodes CDR1 SGHTA and CDR2 FQGNSA. The CDR3 here is CASSLARDPAYEQYF. The CDR3 region has the DNA TGTGCCAGCAGCTTGGCGCGGGACCCGGCCTACGAGCAGTACTTC.

The chain links TRBV11-3 to TRBJ2-5, with 16 bases fitting TRBD2. CDR3 length: 16 residues. Germline CDR1 reads SGHNT; CDR2 reads YENEEA. The trim removed 5 bases at V and 2 bases at J, leaving 2 bases unmatched. The CDR3 sequence: CASSLGLAGGQETQYF. The CDR3 bases are TGTGCCAGCAGCCTGGGACTAGCGGGGGGGCAAGAGACCCAGTACTTC.

This sequence joins TRBV19 and TRBJ1-2; TRBD1 is a possible D gene (5 bases). Germline assignment: CDR1 LNHDA and CDR2 SQIVND (reference sequence). V was pared by 3 bases and J by 5 bases, with 13 bases between. This CDR3 has 14 amino acids. In DNA, the CDR3 is TGTGCCAGTAGTATCGCGGGGGGAAGTTATGGCTACACCTTC. Amino acid sequence: CASSIAGGSYGYTF.

This chain links TRBV30 with TRBJ1-1, with D unresolved. Germline loops: CDR1 GTSNPN, CDR2 SVGIG (reference sequence). Trimming stripped 0 bases from V and 1 base from J, with 6 bases between. The CDR3 covers 13 residues. This CDR3 reads CAWSVSRNTEAFF. In nucleotides, the CDR3 is TGTGCCTGGAGTGTATCCAGGAACACTGAAGCTTTCTTT.

CDR3 sequence: CASSLVGGNTGELFF. CDR3 in DNA: TGTGCCAGCAGCTTAGTGGGCGGGAACACCGGGGAGCTGTTTTTT. The V gene is TRBV7-2, the J gene TRBJ2-2; unclear D gene. In germline, CDR1 is SGHTA, CDR2 FQGNSA. This CDR3 contains 15 residues. Trimming took 1 base from V and 1 from J, leaving 7 bases between them.

The chain links TRBV4-3 to TRBJ2-2; D is ambiguous. Trimming removed 1 base from V and 1 base from J, with 4 bases in between. This CDR3 comprises 14 residues. Germline V gene data show CDR1 as LGHNA and CDR2 as YSLEER. As DNA, the CDR3 is TGCGCCAGCAGCCAAGCCTGGAACACCGGGGAGCTGTTTTTT. This sequence encodes CASSQAWNTGELFF.

The chain employs TRBV7-2 and TRBJ1-4; D is uncertain. This CDR3 spans 15 amino acids. The V and J ends lost 1 base and 0 bases respectively, with 6 bases between them. The V gene's germline CDR1 is SGHTA and CDR2 FQGNSA. The DNA of the CDR3 is TGTGCCAGCAGCTTAGGGTGGGCAACTAATGAAAAACTGTTTTTT. Translation gives CASSLGWATNEKLFF.

The rearrangement joins TRBV29-1 to TRBJ2-7, with 9 bases lining up with TRBD1. Trimming took 4 bases from V and 3 from J; bases not matched to a gene: 4. In germline, CDR1 is SQVTM, CDR2 ANQGSEA. This CDR3 has 13 residues. The CDR3 region is CSVGRQGVYEQYF. CDR3 DNA sequence: TGCAGCGTTGGCCGACAGGGGGTCTACGAGCAGTACTTC.

This clone was detected a few times. The V call is TRBV10-3, the J call TRBJ1-5; no reliable D call. The CDR3 extends over 17 amino acids. V lost 0 bases and J 1 base, leaving 13 bases between the germline ends. Germline V CDR1 and CDR2: ENHRY, SYGVKD. The CDR3: CAISESTGDWSNQPQHF. In nucleotides, the CDR3 is TGTGCCATCAGTGAGTCGACTGGCGACTGGAGCAATCAGCCCCAGCATTTT.

Concerning this clone itself: Germline is not matched at one junction end, which may reflect a read error. This chain links TRBV15 with TRBJ2-1; TRBD2 matches 10 bases. Germline V gives CDR1 LNHNV, CDR2 YYDKDF (reference sequence). The CDR3 spans 13 residues. The CDR3 reads CATSRLAGDPSLF. CDR3 nucleotides: TGTGCCACCAGCAGACTAGCGGGGGATCCTTCGCTCTTC. The whole variable domain, filled in from reference TRBV15 and TRBJ2-1, reads DAMVIQNPRYQVTQFGKPVTLSCSQTLNHNVMYWYQQKSSQAPKLLFHYYDKDFNNEADTPDNFQSRRPNTSFCFLDIRSPGLGDTAMYLCATSRLAGDPSLFGPGTRLTVL.

The chain employs TRBV4-3 and TRBJ2-1; 7 bases are a match to TRBD2. The CDR3 is 16 residues long. The trim removed 1 base at V and 0 bases at J, leaving 3 bases unmatched. Looked up from germline, CDR1 is LGHNA and CDR2 is YSLEER. CDR3 nucleotide sequence: TGCGCCAGCAGCCAAGGGGTAGCGGGCTCCTACAATGAGCAGTTCTTC. Protein: CASSQGVAGSYNEQFF.

This chain joins TRBV7-9 and TRBJ1-1, with no clear D. There are 12 residues in the CDR3. CDR1 SEHNR and CDR2 FQNEAQ come from the germline V gene (reference sequence). Trimming took 1 base from V and 5 from J, leaving 5 bases between them. CDR3 sequence: CASSLGETEAFF. DNA of the CDR3: TGTGCCAGCAGCTTAGGCGAGACTGAAGCTTTCTTT.

The J gene is TRBJ1-1, the V gene TRBV5-4, with 9 bases fitting TRBD1. Germline CDR1 and CDR2: SGHNT and YYREEE (reference sequence). The CDR3 loop spans 15 amino acids. V lost 4 bases and J lost 6; bases outside the gene matches: 10. CDR3 bases: TGTGCCAGCAGCGCAAGCACAGGGGGCCTTGCTGAAGCTTTCTTT. Encoded protein: CASSASTGGLAEAFF.

The V and J genes are TRBV6-1 and TRBJ1-5, with D perhaps TRBD1 (5 bases). The V gene's germline CDR1 is MNHNS and CDR2 SASEGT. V was cut by 0 bases and J by 2 bases, with 8 bases left in between. CDR3 length equals 15 residues. The CDR3 region has the DNA TGTGCCAGCAGTGAAGCTGGGGGAGGCAATCAGCCCCAGCATTTT. Its protein is CASSEAGGGNQPQHF.

This clone counts as medium-sized. The V and J genes are TRBV20-1 and TRBJ2-5, with 8 bases aligning to TRBD2. V lost 3 bases and J lost 1; bases outside the gene matches: 4. The germline gives CDR1 DFQATT, CDR2 SNEGSKA (reference sequence). The CDR3 has 14 residues. DNA for the CDR3: TGCAGTGCTAGTAAGACTAGCGTCCAAGAGACCCAGTACTTC. Its protein is CSASKTSVQETQYF.

The genes are TRBV5-1 and TRBJ2-5, with 10 nucleotides matching TRBD2. V shed 3 bases, J shed 2 bases, and the junction held 4 bases outside the gene matches. From germline, CDR1 is SGHRS and CDR2 YFSETQ. This CDR3 has 15 amino acids. DNA for the CDR3: TGCGCCAGCAGCTGGGGACTAGCGCCTCAAGAGACCCAGTACTTC. Protein product: CASSWGLAPQETQYF.

In nucleotides, the CDR3 is TGCAGCGTTCAAGGGGAAGAGACCCAGTACTTC. This translates into CSVQGEETQYF. The chain combines TRBV29-1 with TRBJ2-5; D possibly corresponds to TRBD1 (5 bases). CDR1 is SQVTM and CDR2 is ANQGSEA in the germline V gene. Deletions cut 5 bases from V and 3 bases from J, with 7 bases between. The CDR3 covers 11 residues.

V is TRBV19 and J is TRBJ1-1; a weak D match, TRBD1 (5 bases). CDR1 and CDR2 from the germline V gene are LNHDA and SQIVND (reference sequence). This CDR3 contains 14 residues. Trimming pared 3 bases from V and 4 bases from J, leaving 12 bases between. In DNA form, the CDR3 reads TGTGCCAGTAGTATCGCCGCCGGGGGCACTGAAGCTTTCTTT. The encoded protein is CASSIAAGGTEAFF.

The gene calls are TRBV4-2 and TRBJ2-5; perhaps TRBD1 as D (5 bases). CDR3 length: 15 amino acids. CDR1 is LGHNA, CDR2 YNFKEQ, per germline. Trimming cost V 0 bases and J 9 bases, with 17 bases left between them. The CDR3 DNA sequence: TGTGCCAGCAGCCAAGAAGTGGGGCAAGAAGAACCCCAGTACTTC. This codes for CASSQEVGQEEPQYF.

The rearrangement uses TRBV24-1 and TRBJ1-2; the match to TRBD1 covers 7 bases. CDR3 size: 14 residues. Per the germline V gene, CDR1 is KGHDR and CDR2 is SFDVKD. The trim removed 5 bases at V and 1 base at J, leaving 3 bases unmatched. The CDR3 reads CATSGTGVNYGYTF. The CDR3 coding sequence is TGTGCCACCAGTGGCACAGGGGTTAACTATGGCTACACCTTC.

The gene calls are TRBV7-3 and TRBJ2-7; 8 nucleotides align to TRBD1. V lost 6 bases, J lost 0 bases, and 4 bases stayed unmatched. The CDR3 length is 14 residues. Germline values: CDR1 SGHTA, CDR2 FQGTGA. Here the CDR3 DNA reads TGTGCCAGCAGGAGGGACAGGACCTCCTACGAGCAGTACTTC. Protein: CASRRDRTSYEQYF.

The V call is TRBV24-1, the J call TRBJ2-3; TRBD2 matches at 11 bases. CDR1 is KGHDR, CDR2 SFDVKD, per germline. J was trimmed by 4 bases and V by 4 bases; bases with no gene match: 6. The CDR3 is 16 amino acids. CDR3 sequence (DNA): TGTGCCACCAGTGACCCGCTAGCGGGAGGCCCAGATACGCAGTATTTT. Translated, it gives CATSDPLAGGPDTQYF.

This clone is termed medium-sized. V and J are TRBV19 and TRBJ1-5; D unclear. Germline CDR1 LNHDA, CDR2 SQIVND (reference sequence). The CDR3 totals 15 residues. V gave up 4 bases and J gave up 2 bases, with 12 bases separating them. The CDR3 loop is CASSSGNGGNQPQHF. The CDR3 nucleotides are TGTGCCAGTAGTAGTGGCAATGGCGGCAATCAGCCCCAGCATTTT.

The rearrangement links TRBV29-1 to TRBJ1-1; no firm D call. CDR3 length: 12 amino acids. The V gene lost 7 bases and the J gene lost 1 base, with 10 bases spanning the gap. Germline V gives CDR1 SQVTM, CDR2 ANQGSEA. CDR3 loop: CSAEIQNTEAFF. CDR3 nucleotide sequence: TGCAGCGCCGAAATACAGAACACTGAAGCTTTCTTT. Full variable domain (rest looked up from reference TRBV29-1 and TRBJ1-1): SAVISQKPSRDICQRGTSLTIQCQVDSQVTMMFWYRQQPGQSLTLIATANQGSEATYESGFVIDKFPISRPNLTFSTLTVSNMSPEDSSIYLCSAEIQNTEAFFGQGTRLTVV.

The V gene is TRBV4-2, the J gene TRBJ1-6, with TRBD1 matching 7 bases. With 2 bases clipped from V and 5 bases from J, the junction kept 12 bases outside the gene matches. The CDR3 contains 18 residues. Germline V gene data show CDR1 as LGHNA and CDR2 as YNFKEQ. The CDR3 here is CASSQPLSTGSNNSPLHF. DNA for the CDR3: TGTGCCAGCAGCCAACCGCTGTCGACAGGGTCTAATAATTCACCCCTCCACTTT.